Given below is one T cell receptor beta chain in context. What it recognizes is unknown. The sample originates from a study of cytomegalovirus exposure and HLA in healthy donors. Points from the study as a whole: In a later analysis, specific HLA alleles were associated with about 18,000 TCR beta sequences at a 0.05 false discovery rate.

This CDR3 spans 15 amino acids. The germline CDR1 and CDR2 sequences are KGHSH and LQKENI. Trimming removed 0 bases at V and 2 bases at J, with 9 bases between. The study ran its PCR with 60 Vbeta and 13 Jbeta primers. As processed by the authors: An analysis that came later counted approximately 76 million unique TCR beta chains, some 11 million shared. Profiled with immunoSEQ multiplex PCR; TCRdb holds only in-frame clones, not every one. The V and J calls and clone size are taken from that table; D and trimming were inferred from the DNA. The table lists fewer than 200,000 clones, less than 85% of them singletons.

The gene calls are TRBV18 and TRBJ2-3; a possible D gene is TRBD2 (5 bases). The sample taken for sequencing was PBMCs. The receptor's source is a middle-aged man in good health and CMV-seronegative. The CDR3 DNA sequence: TGTGCCAGCTCACCACCCCCAGACTACACAGATACGCAGTATTTT. It translates to CASSPPPDYTDTQYF.